The present T cell receptor (beta chain) was sequenced within a study of T cell responses to AZD1222 COVID-19 vaccine. Whole-study results and caveats: Females outnumbered males among donors, who were mostly white British; clonal diversity was possibly underestimated. Targets within unmutated variant regions were reportedly found for nearly half of spike-specific TCRs.

Concerning this clone itself: Antigen specificity is unknown.

Germline CDR1 KGHSH, CDR2 LQKENI. There are 17 residues in the CDR3. The ends were cut back, 3 bases at V and 10 bases at J, with 22 bases in the middle. Assay used: immunoSEQ multiplex PCR; TCRdb lists only in-frame clones, some missing. The sample consists of more than 140,000 clones, 70% to 90% of them appearing once. The TCR comes from an adult in good health. Sequenced here: peripheral blood, sampled on day 0 of MenACWY control vaccination. This chain uses TRBV18 with TRBJ1-6; D is perhaps TRBD1 (5 bases). The CDR3 DNA reads as TGTGCCAGCTCACCGGTCGGGTCCGTGAGCCAGGGCTCACCCCTCCACTTT. Its translation is CASSPVGSVSQGSPLHF.